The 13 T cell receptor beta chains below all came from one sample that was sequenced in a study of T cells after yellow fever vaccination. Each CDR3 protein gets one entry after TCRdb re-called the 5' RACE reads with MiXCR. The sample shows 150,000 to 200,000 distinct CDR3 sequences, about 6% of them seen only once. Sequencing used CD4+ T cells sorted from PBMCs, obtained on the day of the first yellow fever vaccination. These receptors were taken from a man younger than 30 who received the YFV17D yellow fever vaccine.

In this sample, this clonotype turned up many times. The CDR3 sequence is CASADSYNSPLHF. The CDR3 DNA is TGCGCCAGCGCCGACTCCTATAATTCACCCCTCCACTTT. The rearrangement uses TRBV5-1 and TRBJ1-6; D is uncertain. The CDR3 contains 13 residues. The V end lost 7 bases, the J end lost 0 bases, and 5 bases lay between the germline ends. Germline V gives CDR1 SGHRS, CDR2 YFSETQ. Full variable domain (rest looked up from reference TRBV5-1 and TRBJ1-6): KAGVTQTPRYLIKTRGQQVTLSCSPISGHRSVSWYQQTPGQGLQFLFEYFSETQRNKGNFPGRFSGRQFSNSRSEMNVSTLELGDSALYLCASADSYNSPLHFGNGTRLTVT.

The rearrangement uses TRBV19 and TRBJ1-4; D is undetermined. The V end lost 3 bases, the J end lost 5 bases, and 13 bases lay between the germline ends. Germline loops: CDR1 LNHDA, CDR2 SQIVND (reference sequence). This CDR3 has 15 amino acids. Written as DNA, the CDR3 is TGTGCCAGTAGTATCATAGGGCAGCAGAATGAAAAACTGTTTTTT. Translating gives CASSIIGQQNEKLFF.

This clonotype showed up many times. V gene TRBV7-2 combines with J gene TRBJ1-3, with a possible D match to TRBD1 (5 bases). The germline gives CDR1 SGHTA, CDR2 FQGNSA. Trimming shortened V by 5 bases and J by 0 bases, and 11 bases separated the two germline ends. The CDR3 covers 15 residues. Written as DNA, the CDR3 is TGTGCCAGCAGCATTGGACAATTCTCTGGAAACACCATATATTTT. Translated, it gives CASSIGQFSGNTIYF.

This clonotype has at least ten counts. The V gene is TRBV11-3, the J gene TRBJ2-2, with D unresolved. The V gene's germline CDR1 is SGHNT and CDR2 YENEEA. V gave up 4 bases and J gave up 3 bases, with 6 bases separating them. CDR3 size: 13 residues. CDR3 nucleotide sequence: TGTGCCAGCAGCTCGGGTCACACCGGGGAGCTGTTTTTT. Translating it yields CASSSGHTGELFF. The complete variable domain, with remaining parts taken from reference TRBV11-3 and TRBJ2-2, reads EAGVVQSPRYKIIEKKQPVAFWCNPISGHNTLYWYLQNLGQGPELLIRYENEEAVDDSQLPKDRFSAERLKGVDSTLKIQPAELGDSAVYLCASSSGHTGELFFGEGSRLTVL.

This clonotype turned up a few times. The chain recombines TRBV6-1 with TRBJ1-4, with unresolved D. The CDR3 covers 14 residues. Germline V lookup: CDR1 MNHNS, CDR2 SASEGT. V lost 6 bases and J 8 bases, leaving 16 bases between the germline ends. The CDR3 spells CASSLPRTGEKLFF. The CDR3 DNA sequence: TGTGCCAGCAGCCTACCCCGGACGGGAGAAAAACTGTTTTTT.

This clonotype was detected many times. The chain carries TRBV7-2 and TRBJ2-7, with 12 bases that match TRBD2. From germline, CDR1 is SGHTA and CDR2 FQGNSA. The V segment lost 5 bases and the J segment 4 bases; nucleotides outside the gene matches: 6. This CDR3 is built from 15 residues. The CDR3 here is CASSLDGTSGYEQYF. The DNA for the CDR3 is TGTGCCAGCAGCCTCGACGGGACTAGCGGGTACGAGCAGTACTTC.

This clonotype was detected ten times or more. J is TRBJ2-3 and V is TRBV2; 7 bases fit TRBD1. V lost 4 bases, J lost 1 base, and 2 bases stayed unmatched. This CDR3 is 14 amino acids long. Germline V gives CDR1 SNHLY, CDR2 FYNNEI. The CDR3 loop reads CASSGDRGTDTQYF. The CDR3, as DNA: TGTGCCAGCAGTGGGGACAGAGGCACAGATACGCAGTATTTT.

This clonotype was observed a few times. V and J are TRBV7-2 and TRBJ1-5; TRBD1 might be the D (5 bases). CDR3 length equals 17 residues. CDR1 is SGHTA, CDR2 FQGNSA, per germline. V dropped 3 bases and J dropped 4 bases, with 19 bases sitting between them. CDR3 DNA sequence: TGTGCCAGCAGCTTGGGACGGGGCCAGGGCGGTAATCAGCCCCAGCATTTT. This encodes CASSLGRGQGGNQPQHF.

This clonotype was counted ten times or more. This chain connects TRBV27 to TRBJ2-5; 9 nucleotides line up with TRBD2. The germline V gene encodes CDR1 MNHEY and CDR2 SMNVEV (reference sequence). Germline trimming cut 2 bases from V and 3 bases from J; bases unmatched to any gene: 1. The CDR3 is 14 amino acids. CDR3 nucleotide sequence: TGTGCCAGCAGTTTAGCGGGGGGGAAAGAGACCCAGTACTTC. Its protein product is CASSLAGGKETQYF.

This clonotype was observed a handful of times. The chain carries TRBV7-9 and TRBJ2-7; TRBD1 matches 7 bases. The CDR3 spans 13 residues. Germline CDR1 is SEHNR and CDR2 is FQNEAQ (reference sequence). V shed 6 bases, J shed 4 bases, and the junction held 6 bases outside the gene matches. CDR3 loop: CASRTPGQYEQYV. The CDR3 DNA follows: TGTGCCAGCAGAACCCCGGGACAGTACGAGCAGTACGTC.

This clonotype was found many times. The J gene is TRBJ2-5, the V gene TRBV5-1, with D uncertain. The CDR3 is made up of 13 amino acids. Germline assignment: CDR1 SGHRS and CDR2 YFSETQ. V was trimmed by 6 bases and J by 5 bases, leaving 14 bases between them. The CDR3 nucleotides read TGCGCCAGCACCTCAGATGGGCACGAGACCCAGTACTTC. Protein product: CASTSDGHETQYF.

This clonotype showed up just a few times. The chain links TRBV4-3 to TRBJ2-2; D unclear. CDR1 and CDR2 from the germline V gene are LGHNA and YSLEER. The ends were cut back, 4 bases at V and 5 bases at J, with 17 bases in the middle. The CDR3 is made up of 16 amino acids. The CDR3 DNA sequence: TGCGCCAGCAGCCTAAACCCCGGGCCTTTGACCGGGGAGCTGTTTTTT. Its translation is CASSLNPGPLTGELFF.

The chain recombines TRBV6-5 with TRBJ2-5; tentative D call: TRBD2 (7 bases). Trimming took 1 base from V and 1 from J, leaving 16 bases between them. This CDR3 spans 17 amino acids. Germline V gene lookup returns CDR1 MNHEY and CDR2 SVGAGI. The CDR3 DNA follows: TGTGCCAGCAGTTACTGGGGGGGCTCTATAACCCAAGAGACCCAGTACTTC. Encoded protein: CASSYWGGSITQETQYF.